Listed here are 6 T cell receptor beta chains from one sample, sequenced in a study of blood T cell repertoires in COVID-19. Sequencing used immunoSEQ multiplex PCR; TCRdb keeps in-frame clones, though not all of them. Altogether almost 200,000 clones are present, over 80% being singletons, with the ten largest covering around 0.93%. Sequencing was done on a sample of peripheral blood. The source is a man aged 55 to 70 with COVID-19, enrolled during active disease.

The chain recombines TRBV7-2 with TRBJ2-7, with a possible D match to TRBD1 (6 bases). CDR1 and CDR2 (germline): SGHTA, FQGNSA. Trimming pared 5 bases from V and 6 bases from J, leaving 20 bases between. The CDR3 has 15 residues. CDR3 nucleotide sequence: TGTGCCAGCAGCCCAGTGGACAGAAAGTACTCCGAGCAGTACTTC. Amino acids: CASSPVDRKYSEQYF.

J is TRBJ2-2 and V is TRBV2; TRBD2 might be the D (7 bases). Germline values: CDR1 SNHLY, CDR2 FYNNEI. The germline V and J ends were trimmed by 6 bases and 7 bases, with 18 bases remaining between them. The length of the CDR3 is 15 residues. CDR3 sequence: CASRELAGGLGELFF. The CDR3 nucleotides are TGTGCCAGCAGGGAATTAGCCGGGGGGCTCGGGGAGCTGTTTTTT.

V and J are TRBV30 and TRBJ2-5; 11 positions agree with TRBD1. This CDR3 is built from 14 residues. Germline CDR1 reads GTSNPN; CDR2 reads SVGIG (reference sequence). After removal of 1 base from V and 6 bases from J, the junction contained 4 bases not matched to a gene. CDR3 amino acids: CAWSGTGGGQTQYF. CDR3 coding DNA: TGTGCCTGGAGTGGGACAGGGGGCGGCCAGACCCAGTACTTC.

The chain links TRBV9 to TRBJ2-3, with a possible D match to TRBD1 (7 bases). Trimming left V 2 bases short and J 2 bases short, with 9 bases between. The CDR3 runs to 14 residues. Germline CDR1 and CDR2: SGDLS and YYNGEE. The CDR3 DNA follows: TGTGCCAGCAGCGTCAGGGGGGACACAGATACGCAGTATTTT. This encodes CASSVRGDTDTQYF.

The chain has TRBV7-3 and TRBJ2-1; D gene uncertain. CDR1 and CDR2 (germline): SGHTA, FQGTGA. This CDR3 comprises 13 residues. V lost 2 bases to trimming and J lost 9 bases, with 11 bases between them. CDR3 nucleotides: TGTGCCAGCAGCTTATACCCAAACACTGAGCAGTTCTTC. This gives the protein CASSLYPNTEQFF.

This clone was detected a few times. The chain links TRBV10-3 to TRBJ2-2; D might be TRBD1 (5 bases). CDR1 is ENHRY, CDR2 SYGVKD, per germline. With 11 bases removed from V and 0 bases from J, the gap between germline ends came to 13 bases. CDR3 size: 14 residues. In DNA form, the CDR3 reads TGTGCCTCCCGGCCACAGGCGAACACCGGGGAGCTGTTTTTT. This codes for CASRPQANTGELFF.